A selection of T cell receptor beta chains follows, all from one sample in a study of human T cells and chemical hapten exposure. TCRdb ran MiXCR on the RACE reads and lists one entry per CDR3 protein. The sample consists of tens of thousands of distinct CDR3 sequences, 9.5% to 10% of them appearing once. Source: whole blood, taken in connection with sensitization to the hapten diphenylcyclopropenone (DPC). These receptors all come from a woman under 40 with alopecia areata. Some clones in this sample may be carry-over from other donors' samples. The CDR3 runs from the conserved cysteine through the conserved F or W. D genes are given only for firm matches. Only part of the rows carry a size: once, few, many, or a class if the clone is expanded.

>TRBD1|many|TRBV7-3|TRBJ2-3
TGTGCCAGCAGCATAGTAGGGGGCCCCACAGATACGCAGTATTTT
CASSIVGGPTDTQYF
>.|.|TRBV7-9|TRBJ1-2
TGTGCCAGCACCTCGACAGCGTCCGATTATGGCTACACCTTC
CASTSTASDYGYTF
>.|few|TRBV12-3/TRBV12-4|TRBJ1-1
TGTGCCAGCAGTTTTGGGGGGACTGAAGCTTTCTTT
CASSFGGTEAFF
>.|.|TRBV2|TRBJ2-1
TGTGCCAGCAGCGCACAGCAGAGCTCCTACAATGAGCAGTTCTTC
CASSAQQSSYNEQFF
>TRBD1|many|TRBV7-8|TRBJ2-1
TGTGCCAGCAGCATACCGACCGGGACAGGGCACAATGAGCAGTTCTTC
CASSIPTGTGHNEQFF
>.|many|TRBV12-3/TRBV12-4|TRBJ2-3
TGTGCCAGCAGTTTAGATCGAGGGGGCACAGATACGCAGTATTTT
CASSLDRGGTDTQYF
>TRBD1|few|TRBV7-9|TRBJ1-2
TGTGCCAGCAGCTTAGAGGGACAGGGGGCGCATGGCTACACCTTC
CASSLEGQGAHGYTF
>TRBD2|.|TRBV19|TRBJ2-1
TGTGCCAGTAGTCCGGCGGGGGGCTACAATGAGCAGTTCTTC
CASSPAGGYNEQFF
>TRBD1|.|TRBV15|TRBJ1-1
TGTGCCACCAGCCGCAGACAGGGCACTGAAGCTTTCTTT
CATSRRQGTEAFF
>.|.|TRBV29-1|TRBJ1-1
TGCAGCGTTGAAGATTTCAGGAACACTGAAGCTTTCTTT
CSVEDFRNTEAFF
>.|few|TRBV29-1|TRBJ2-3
TGCAGCGTCGGGTTTGCTAGCACAGATACGCAGTATTTT
CSVGFASTDTQYF
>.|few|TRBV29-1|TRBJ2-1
TGCAGCTCAAGGGGGAGCTCCTACAATGAGCAGTTCTTC
CSSRGSSYNEQFF
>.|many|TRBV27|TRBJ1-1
TGTGCCAGCAGTTTAGGGAGGGGCAGTCCGAACACTGAAGCTTTCTTT
CASSLGRGSPNTEAFF
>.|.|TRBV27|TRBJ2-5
TGTGCCAGCAGTCCTCGACTAGGAGAGACCCAGTACTTC
CASSPRLGETQYF
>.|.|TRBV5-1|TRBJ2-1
TGCGCCAGCAGCTTGGACGGGGCGAGCTCCTACAATGAGCAGTTCTTC
CASSLDGASSYNEQFF
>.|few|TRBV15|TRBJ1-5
TGTGCCACCAGCAGAGCAGGGTCAGGGCAGCCCCAGCATTTT
CATSRAGSGQPQHF
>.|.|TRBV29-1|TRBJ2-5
TGCAGCGTTGAAGATTTGGAGGACCTCGAGACCCAGTACTTC
CSVEDLEDLETQYF
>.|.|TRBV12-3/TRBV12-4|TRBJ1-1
TGTGCCAGCAGTGCCGGGGGGTGGGCTGAAGCTTTCTTT
CASSAGGWAEAFF
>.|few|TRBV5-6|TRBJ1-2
TGTGCCAGCAGCTTGGAAGGCCGGTTATACACCTTC
CASSLEGRLYTF
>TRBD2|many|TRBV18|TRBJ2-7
TGTGCCAGCTCACCATTGGCGGGGGGGACCTACGAGCAGTACTTC
CASSPLAGGTYEQYF
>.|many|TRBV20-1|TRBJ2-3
TGCAGTGTCCAGGACCCCAGTGGAACAGATACGCAGTATTTT
CSVQDPSGTDTQYF
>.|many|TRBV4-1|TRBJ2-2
TGCGCCAGCAGCCAAGCCGGATTCGAAACCGGGGAGCTGTTTTTT
CASSQAGFETGELFF
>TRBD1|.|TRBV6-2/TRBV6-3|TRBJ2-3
TGTGCCAGCAGTATATACCAGGGGGCCAGAACTAGCACAGATACGCAGTATTTT
CASSIYQGARTSTDTQYF
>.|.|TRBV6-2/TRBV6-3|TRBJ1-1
TGTGCCAGCAGTTCGAGGACGGGGAACACTGAAGCTTTCTTT
CASSSRTGNTEAFF
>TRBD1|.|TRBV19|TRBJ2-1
TGTGCCAGTAGTAGGCCCGGGACAGGGGCCCGAGGGGACAATGAGCAGTTCTTC
CASSRPGTGARGDNEQFF
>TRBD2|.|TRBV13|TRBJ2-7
TGTGCCAGCAGCGGGGGACTAGCGGGAAACTACGAGCAGTACTTC
CASSGGLAGNYEQYF
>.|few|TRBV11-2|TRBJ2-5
TGTGCCAGCAGCTCCCTTACGGTAGAGACCCAGTACTTC
CASSSLTVETQYF
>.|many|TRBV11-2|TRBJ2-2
TGTGCCAGCAGCTTAGATAGGACCGCCACCGGGGAGCTGTTTTTT
CASSLDRTATGELFF
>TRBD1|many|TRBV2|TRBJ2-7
TGTGCCAGCACAACCGGGACAGGGGGCGCGCAGTACTTC
CASTTGTGGAQYF
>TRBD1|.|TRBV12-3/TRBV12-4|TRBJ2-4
TGTGCCAGCAGGTTAAGGGGACAGGGGGCGAACATTCAGTACTTC
CASRLRGQGANIQYF
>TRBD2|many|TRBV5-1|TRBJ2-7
TGCGCCAGCAGGTTGGGCCAGCGGGGGCACGAGCAGTACTTC
CASRLGQRGHEQYF
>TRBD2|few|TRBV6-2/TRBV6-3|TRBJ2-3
TGTGCCAGCACCTCCGGGACTAGCAGCACAGATACGCAGTATTTT
CASTSGTSSTDTQYF
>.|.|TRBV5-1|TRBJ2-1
TGCGCCAGCAGCGGTGACCAAGTCGAGCAGTTCTTC
CASSGDQVEQFF
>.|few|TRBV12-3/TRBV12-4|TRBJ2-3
TGTGCCAGCAGTTTATCGGCGAATACGCAGTATTTT
CASSLSANTQYF
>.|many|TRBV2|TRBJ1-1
TGTGCCAGCAGTCAGGGGCGTTTGGCTGAAGCTTTCTTT
CASSQGRLAEAFF
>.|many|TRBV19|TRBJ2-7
TGTGCCAGTAGTATTTCGAGCGGCCTCTACGAGCAGTACTTC
CASSISSGLYEQYF
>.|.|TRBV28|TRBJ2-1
TGTGCCACCTCCCCGGGCAGGGGCCTTTACAATGAGCAGTTCTTC
CATSPGRGLYNEQFF
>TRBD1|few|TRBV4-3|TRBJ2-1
TGCGCCAGCAGCCATAGACAGGGTTCCTACAATGAGCAGTTCTTC
CASSHRQGSYNEQFF
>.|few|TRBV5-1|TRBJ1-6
TGCGCCAGCAGCTTGGAGTCCCCAGGGCCCCTGAATTCACCCCTCCACTTT
CASSLESPGPLNSPLHF
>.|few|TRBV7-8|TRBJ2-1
TGTGCCAGCAGCGAACGGCGGGTCCTCTCCTACAATGAGCAGTTCTTC
CASSERRVLSYNEQFF
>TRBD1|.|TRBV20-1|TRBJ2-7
TGCAGTGCTATCCGGGACAGAAGATCCTACGAGCAGTACTTC
CSAIRDRRSYEQYF
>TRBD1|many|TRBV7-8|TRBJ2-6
TGTGCCAGCAGCTTAGGGGGGACAGGGGGCGCTGGGGCCAACGTCCTGACTTTC
CASSLGGTGGAGANVLTF
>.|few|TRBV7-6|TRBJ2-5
TGTGCCAGCAGCTTAGCAGGGAGTAAAGAGACCCAGTACTTC
CASSLAGSKETQYF
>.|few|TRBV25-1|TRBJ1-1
TGTGCCAGCAGTGAATATATGGCCAGGGCTACTGAAGCTTTCTTT
CASSEYMARATEAFF
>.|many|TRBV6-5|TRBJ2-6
TGTGCCAGCAGCCCGATGACAGGAGTCTCTGGGGCCAACGTCCTGACTTTC
CASSPMTGVSGANVLTF
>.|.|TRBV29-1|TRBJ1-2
TGCAGCGTTGGTAGCTTTAACTATGGCTACACCTTC
CSVGSFNYGYTF
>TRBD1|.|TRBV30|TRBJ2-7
TGTGCCTGGAGTCTTGACAGGGGCGGCTACGAGCAGTACTTC
CAWSLDRGGYEQYF
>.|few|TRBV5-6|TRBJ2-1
TGTGCCAGCACCATAATCGGGGGTAGCTCCTACAATGAGCAGTTCTTC
CASTIIGGSSYNEQFF
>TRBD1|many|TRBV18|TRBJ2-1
TGTGCCAGCTCACCACCTGGAAGAACAGGGGGTAAGAATGAGCAGTTCTTC
CASSPPGRTGGKNEQFF
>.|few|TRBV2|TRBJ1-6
TGTGCCAGCGTGGATCGAACGGATTCACCCCTCCACTTT
CASVDRTDSPLHF
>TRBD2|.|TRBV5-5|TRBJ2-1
TGTGCCAGCAGCTTGGTAGCGGGGGAGTACAATGAGCAGTTCTTC
CASSLVAGEYNEQFF
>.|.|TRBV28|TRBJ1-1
TGTGCCAGCACTCAGCCCCGCGGCACTGAAGCTTTCTTT
CASTQPRGTEAFF
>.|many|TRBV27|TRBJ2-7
TGTGCCAGCAGTTTATCCGAGTTTTTGGTGGCGACCGAGCAGTACTTC
CASSLSEFLVATEQYF
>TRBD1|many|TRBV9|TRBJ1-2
TGTGCCAGCAGCGTTTTACAGGGGAACTATGGCTACACCTTC
CASSVLQGNYGYTF